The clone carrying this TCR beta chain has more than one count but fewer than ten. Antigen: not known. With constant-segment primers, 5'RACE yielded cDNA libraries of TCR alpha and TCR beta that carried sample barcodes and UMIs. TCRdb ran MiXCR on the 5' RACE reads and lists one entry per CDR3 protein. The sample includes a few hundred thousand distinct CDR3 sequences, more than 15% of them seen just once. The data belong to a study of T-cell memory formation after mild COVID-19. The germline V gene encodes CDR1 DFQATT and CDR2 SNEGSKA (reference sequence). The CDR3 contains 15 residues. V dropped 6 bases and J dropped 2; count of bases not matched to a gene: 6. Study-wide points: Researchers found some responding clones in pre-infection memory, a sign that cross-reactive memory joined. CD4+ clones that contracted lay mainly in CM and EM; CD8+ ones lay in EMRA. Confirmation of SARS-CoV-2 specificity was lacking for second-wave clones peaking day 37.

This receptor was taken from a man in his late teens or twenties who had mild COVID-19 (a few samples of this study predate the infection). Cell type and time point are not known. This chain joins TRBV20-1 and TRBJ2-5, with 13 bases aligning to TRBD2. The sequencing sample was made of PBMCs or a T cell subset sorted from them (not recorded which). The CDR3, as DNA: TGCAGTGCGCAAAGGACTAGCGGGGGACAAGAGACCCAGTACTTC. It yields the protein CSAQRTSGGQETQYF.